The 21 T cell receptor beta chains given below trace back to one sample, sequenced in a study of early T cells in non-severe SARS-CoV-2 infection. MiXCR, applied by TCRdb to the 5' RACE reads, yields one record per CDR3 protein. The sample holds under 85,000 distinct CDR3 sequences; about 14% are singletons and the top ten take 11%. Sequenced input: whole blood. The receptors here all came from an adult who was a healthcare worker with PCR-confirmed SARS-CoV-2 infection or an uninfected control (not recorded which).

The chain joins TRBV6-2 or TRBV6-3 to TRBJ2-5, with D perhaps being TRBD1 or TRBD2 (5 bases each). Deletions cut 6 bases from V and 2 bases from J, with 13 bases between. The CDR3 sequence is 14 residues long. Germline V gives CDR1 MNHEY, CDR2 SVGEGT. The DNA of the CDR3 is TGTGCCAGCAGACCTCCGGGACCTCAAGAGACCCAGTACTTC. Protein sequence: CASRPPGPQETQYF.

V is TRBV12-3 or TRBV12-4 and J is TRBJ2-1; D gene ambiguous. V was shortened by 6 bases and J by 10 bases, with 13 bases between the two germline ends. The CDR3 runs to 12 residues. CDR3 sequence reads: CASRSLGGEQFF. DNA of the CDR3: TGTGCCAGCAGGTCACTGGGTGGAGAGCAGTTCTTC.

This clonotype was counted only a few times. This chain links TRBV11-2 with TRBJ2-2; 9 nucleotides agree with TRBD1. The germline CDR1 and CDR2 sequences are SGHAT and FQNNGV. V dropped 4 bases and J dropped 4; count of bases not matched to a gene: 10. This CDR3 contains 17 residues. CDR3 nucleotide sequence: TGTGCCAGCAGCTACCGCCGGGGACAGGGAGCCACCGGGGAGCTGTTTTTT. The encoded protein is CASSYRRGQGATGELFF.

V and J are TRBV5-1 and TRBJ1-2, with D uncertain. The CDR3 contains 13 residues. Per germline, CDR1 SGHRS and CDR2 YFSETQ. Trimming removed 0 bases from V and 6 bases from J, with 9 bases in between. This chain's CDR3 is CASSLEGFDGYTF. Written as DNA, the CDR3 is TGCGCCAGCAGCTTGGAAGGGTTCGATGGCTACACCTTC.

The chain uses TRBV28 and TRBJ2-7; a possible D gene is TRBD1 (7 bases). CDR1 MDHEN and CDR2 SYDVKM come from the germline V gene. V dropped 5 bases and J dropped 6 bases, with 17 bases sitting between them. The CDR3 consists of 14 residues. The CDR3 region has the DNA TGTGCCAGCAGTACCCCTGACAGGGAGGTCGAGCAGTACTTC. Its protein product is CASSTPDREVEQYF.

The CDR3 nucleotides are TGCGCCAGCGGCCCACTAGCGGGGAATTACAATGAGCAGTTCTTC. This translates into CASGPLAGNYNEQFF. This chain joins TRBV5-1 and TRBJ2-1; 10 bases line up with TRBD2. The trim removed 7 bases at V and 4 bases at J, leaving 8 bases unmatched. This CDR3 contains 15 residues. The germline V gene has CDR1 SGHRS and CDR2 YFSETQ. The full variable domain, rest sourced from reference TRBV5-1 and TRBJ2-1, is KAGVTQTPRYLIKTRGQQVTLSCSPISGHRSVSWYQQTPGQGLQFLFEYFSETQRNKGNFPGRFSGRQFSNSRSEMNVSTLELGDSALYLCASGPLAGNYNEQFFGPGTRLTVL.

V and J are TRBV7-2 and TRBJ2-1; TRBD2 agrees at 8 bases. Germline V gives CDR1 SGHTA, CDR2 FQGNSA. The junction had 5 bases not matched to a gene; V was cut back by 1 base and J by 6 bases. This CDR3 is built from 15 residues. CDR3 amino acids: CASSLDTGTSNEQFF. The CDR3 DNA sequence: TGTGCCAGCAGCTTAGACACCGGGACTAGCAATGAGCAGTTCTTC.

Written as DNA, the CDR3 is TGTGCCAGCAGCTCGGACACGAACACTGAAGCTTTCTTT. As protein: CASSSDTNTEAFF. The genes are TRBV7-7 and TRBJ1-1; D possibly corresponds to TRBD1 (5 bases). Trimming cost V 4 bases and J 1 base, with 7 bases left between them. This CDR3 has 13 amino acids. Germline values: CDR1 SSHAT, CDR2 FNYEAQ (reference sequence).

CDR3 nucleotide sequence: TGTGCCAGCAAACCAGGCCCGAAAGAGACCCAGTACTTC. It codes for CASKPGPKETQYF. The chain has TRBV6-5 and TRBJ2-5; D remains unclear. Germline values: CDR1 MNHEY, CDR2 SVGAGI. The CDR3 consists of 13 residues. V was cut by 7 bases and J by 3 bases, with 12 bases left in between.

V is TRBV4-3 and J is TRBJ2-2, with TRBD1 as a possible D gene (5 bases). The CDR3 sequence is 14 residues long. Deletions cut 2 bases from V and 6 bases from J, with 10 bases between. CDR1 LGHNA and CDR2 YSLEER come from the germline V gene. The CDR3 DNA reads as TGCGCCAGCAGCCAACAGGGAAGCTCCGGGGAGCTGTTTTTT. It is translated as CASSQQGSSGELFF.

This clonotype was found a few times. The chain has TRBV12-3 or TRBV12-4 and TRBJ2-5; possible D gene TRBD2, 5 bases. The V end was cut by 6 bases, the J end by 1 base, with 15 bases between. The CDR3 is 15 amino acids. CDR3 residues: CASSPLGRGQETQYF. The CDR3 DNA reads TGTGCCAGCAGCCCCCTTGGTCGGGGCCAAGAGACCCAGTACTTC.

This clonotype was recorded a few times. The gene calls are TRBV11-2 and TRBJ1-1; a possible D gene is TRBD1 (6 bases). Per the germline V gene, CDR1 is SGHAT and CDR2 is FQNNGV. This CDR3 spans 13 amino acids. V was cut by 3 bases and J by 5 bases, with 10 bases left in between. CDR3 sequence (DNA): TGTGCCAGCAGCTTTCCCGGACAGACTGAAGCTTTCTTT. Translating it yields CASSFPGQTEAFF.

This clonotype was counted between two and nine times. The rearrangement joins TRBV4-1 to TRBJ1-4; perhaps TRBD1 as D (5 bases). Germline V gives CDR1 MGHRA, CDR2 YSYEKL. With 0 bases removed from V and 4 bases from J, the gap between germline ends came to 9 bases. The CDR3 runs 15 residues. The CDR3 protein is CASSQEVDSNEKLFF. The CDR3 nucleotides are TGCGCCAGCAGCCAAGAAGTAGACAGTAATGAAAAACTGTTTTTT.

The genes are TRBV9 and TRBJ2-3; unclear D gene. The CDR3 is made up of 14 amino acids. Germline CDR1 and CDR2: SGDLS and YYNGEE. The V gene lost 3 bases and the J gene lost 4 bases, with 12 bases spanning the gap. The DNA of the CDR3 is TGTGCCAGCAGCGCCTTGGGGATCCCAGATACGCAGTATTTT. The encoded protein is CASSALGIPDTQYF. Complete variable domain (other parts from reference TRBV9 and TRBJ2-3): DSGVTQTPKHLITATGQRVTLRCSPRSGDLSVYWYQQSLDQGLQFLIQYYNGEERAKGNILERFSAQQFPDLHSELNLSSLELGDSALYFCASSALGIPDTQYFGPGTRLTVL.

The genes are TRBV5-1 and TRBJ2-2, with 10 nucleotides matching TRBD2. The CDR3 totals 16 residues. From germline, CDR1 is SGHRS and CDR2 YFSETQ. Losses at the gene ends were 3 bases for V and 4 bases for J; bases not matched to a gene: 6. This CDR3 reads CASSWTASGSTGELFF. The DNA for the CDR3 is TGCGCCAGCAGCTGGACGGCTAGCGGGAGCACCGGGGAGCTGTTTTTT.

This clonotype was seen ten or more times. The rearrangement links TRBV5-1 to TRBJ1-2; 7 bases are a match to TRBD1. This CDR3 spans 14 amino acids. Germline-derived CDR1 and CDR2 are SGHRS and YFSETQ. Losses at the gene ends were 4 bases for V and 5 bases for J; bases not matched to a gene: 8. The CDR3 here is CASSPARGMYGYTF. CDR3 coding DNA: TGCGCCAGCAGCCCAGCCAGGGGGATGTATGGCTACACCTTC. The full variable domain, completed using reference TRBV5-1 and TRBJ1-2, is KAGVTQTPRYLIKTRGQQVTLSCSPISGHRSVSWYQQTPGQGLQFLFEYFSETQRNKGNFPGRFSGRQFSNSRSEMNVSTLELGDSALYLCASSPARGMYGYTFGSGTRLTVV.

This clonotype was seen many times. In nucleotides, the CDR3 is TGTGCCAGTAGTCCCTTTCTCCCCCAGCCCCAGCATTTT. Protein sequence: CASSPFLPQPQHF. This chain connects TRBV19 to TRBJ1-5; D uncertain. The CDR3 is 13 residues long. Germline-derived CDR1 and CDR2 are LNHDA and SQIVND (reference sequence). Trimming cost V 5 bases and J 7 bases, with 12 bases left between them.

This clonotype turned up a few times. V is TRBV12-3 or TRBV12-4 and J is TRBJ2-1; D is ambiguous. Trimming shortened V by 7 bases and J by 9 bases, and 19 bases separated the two germline ends. CDR3 length equals 14 residues. Written as DNA, the CDR3 is TGTGCCAGCACCCGTAGCCCCTCCGCAGGTGAGCAGTTCTTC. Amino acid sequence: CASTRSPSAGEQFF.

This clonotype was seen only a few times. This chain links TRBV30 with TRBJ1-1; a weak D match, TRBD1 (6 bases). This CDR3 region has 13 residues. V was clipped by 4 bases and J by 5 bases, with 14 bases between them. From germline, CDR1 is GTSNPN and CDR2 SVGIG (reference sequence). The CDR3 spells CAWIGRGWTEAFF. The CDR3, as DNA: TGTGCCTGGATCGGAAGGGGGTGGACTGAAGCTTTCTTT. Full variable domain (rest looked up from reference TRBV30 and TRBJ1-1): SQTIHQWPATLVQPVGSPLSLECTVEGTSNPNLYWYRQAAGRGLQLLFYSVGIGQISSEVPQNLSASRPQDRQFILSSKKLLLSDSGFYLCAWIGRGWTEAFFGQGTRLTVV.

The V gene is TRBV7-2, the J gene TRBJ2-2, with 8 bases aligning to TRBD1. J was trimmed by 0 bases and V by 5 bases; bases with no gene match: 5. The CDR3 runs 16 residues. CDR1 and CDR2 from the germline V gene are SGHTA and FQGNSA. CDR3: CASSPYRGANTGELFF. The CDR3 DNA is TGTGCCAGCAGCCCTTACAGGGGGGCGAACACCGGGGAGCTGTTTTTT.

There are a few counts of this clonotype. The rearrangement uses TRBV7-2 and TRBJ2-1; D uncertain. V lost 0 bases and J 6 bases, leaving 21 bases between the germline ends. This CDR3 is built from 18 residues. Germline V gives CDR1 SGHTA, CDR2 FQGNSA. CDR3 in DNA: TGTGCCAGCAGCTTAGCTCTGCGCGCCGTGGCCTTAGGCAATGAGCAGTTCTTC. This sequence encodes CASSLALRAVALGNEQFF.